The 16 T cell receptor beta chains below come from one sample, sequenced in a study of blood T cell repertoires in COVID-19 (dated by TCRdb to 2020 to 2022). Library preparation used the immunoSEQ multiplex PCR assay. In TCRdb, the immuneACCESS table is reduced to in-frame sequences with V and J assigned. These tables do not hold every clone; where another copy was compared, an unresolved V gene accounts for under half, and the others remain unexplained. This sample gives fewer than 150,000 clones in total; around 80% of them show up just once. The ten largest clones represent 5.5% to 7% of the sample. The sequencing input was peripheral blood. The source of these receptors is a human donor in a cohort sampled during active COVID-19.

CDR3 sequence: CASSSGQGNQPQHF. In nucleotides, the CDR3 is TGCGCCAGCAGCTCCGGACAGGGCAATCAGCCCCAGCATTTT. The chain carries TRBV5-1 and TRBJ1-5, with 7 bases lining up with TRBD1. There are 14 residues in the CDR3. The junction had 2 bases not matched to a gene; V was cut back by 3 bases and J by 2 bases. Germline assignment: CDR1 SGHRS and CDR2 YFSETQ.

In its sample, this clone was seen once. This chain links TRBV5-1 with TRBJ2-3; 11 nucleotides agree with TRBD2. Germline CDR1 and CDR2: SGHRS and YFSETQ. The CDR3 covers 16 residues. After removal of 4 bases from V and 2 bases from J, the junction contained 6 bases not matched to a gene. The CDR3 DNA reads as TGCGCCAGCAGCCTCCAGACTAGCGGGACCACAGATACGCAGTATTTT. This codes for CASSLQTSGTTDTQYF.

The V call is TRBV7-9, the J call TRBJ1-4; weak D call: TRBD1 (6 bases). Trimming left V 5 bases short and J 5 bases short, with 12 bases between. The length of the CDR3 is 14 residues. Germline-derived CDR1 and CDR2 are SEHNR and FQNEAQ (reference sequence). As DNA, the CDR3 is TGTGCCAGCAGCCACGACACAGGGAATGAAAAACTGTTTTTT. Translated: CASSHDTGNEKLFF.

The chain joins TRBV11-3 to TRBJ2-3; 9 nucleotides match TRBD2. V lost 3 bases, J lost 9 bases, and 4 bases stayed unmatched. CDR3 length: 13 residues. Germline V gene sequence: CDR1 SGHNT, CDR2 YENEEA. The CDR3 sequence is CASSFLTSGTQYF. CDR3 DNA sequence: TGTGCCAGCAGCTTCCTTACTAGCGGGACGCAGTATTTT.

This clone occurred a few times. This chain links TRBV9 with TRBJ2-7; tentatively, D is TRBD1 (5 bases). Germline loops: CDR1 SGDLS, CDR2 YYNGEE. The CDR3 is made up of 14 amino acids. V lost 0 bases and J 2 bases, leaving 9 bases between the germline ends. CDR3 region: CASSVDGHTYEQYF. The CDR3, as DNA: TGTGCCAGCAGCGTAGACGGACACACCTACGAGCAGTACTTC.

The rearrangement links TRBV7-8 to TRBJ2-1; 11 positions agree with TRBD2. The junction had 8 bases not matched to a gene; V was cut back by 5 bases and J by 2 bases. Per the germline V gene, CDR1 is SGHVS and CDR2 is FQNEAQ. The CDR3 spans 17 residues. CDR3 region: CASSQRIAGGPYNEQFF. The CDR3 bases are TGTGCCAGCAGCCAAAGGATAGCGGGGGGGCCCTACAATGAGCAGTTCTTC.

This clone is large. The chain employs TRBV25-1 and TRBJ2-1; TRBD2 aligns across 7 bases. This CDR3 region has 15 residues. Germline V gives CDR1 MGHDK, CDR2 SYGVNS. With V trimmed by 4 bases and J by 7 bases, 10 bases remained unmatched. CDR3 sequence reads: CASSALRGDLNEQFF. CDR3 sequence (DNA): TGTGCCAGCAGTGCCTTACGGGGGGACCTGAATGAGCAGTTCTTC.

This chain connects TRBV25-1 to TRBJ2-7; 10 bases map to TRBD1. Germline CDR1 MGHDK, CDR2 SYGVNS. The V and J ends lost 4 bases and 0 bases, in that order; junction bases with no gene match: 3. This CDR3 contains 15 residues. The CDR3 sequence is CASSGDRGSSYEQYF. CDR3 sequence (DNA): TGTGCCAGCAGTGGGGACAGGGGAAGCTCCTACGAGCAGTACTTC.

The gene calls are TRBV3-1 (or the pseudogene TRBV3-2) and TRBJ2-7, with D tentatively TRBD2 (7 bases). V lost 7 bases and J 7 bases, leaving 23 bases between the germline ends. The CDR3 covers 15 residues. Looked up from germline, CDR1 is LGHDT and CDR2 is YNNKEL (reference sequence). The CDR3 here is CASTKGGAVPTEQYF. The CDR3 DNA sequence: TGTGCCAGCACCAAAGGGGGGGCAGTTCCTACGGAGCAGTACTTC.

This clone was observed once. This chain connects TRBV19 to TRBJ1-2; 8 nucleotides match TRBD1. The CDR3 consists of 13 residues. Looked up from germline, CDR1 is LNHDA and CDR2 is SQIVND (reference sequence). Trimming at V came to 6 bases and at J to 8 bases, leaving 8 bases not matched to a gene. The CDR3 nucleotides read TGTGCCAGTAGGGTGGACAGGGCGCGGGGCTACACCTTC. It specifies CASRVDRARGYTF.

The chain combines TRBV29-1 with TRBJ2-1; D is perhaps TRBD1 (5 bases). CDR1 and CDR2 from the germline V gene are SQVTM and ANQGSEA. The CDR3 is 13 residues long. Trimming stripped 6 bases from V and 2 bases from J, with 11 bases between. The CDR3 DNA sequence: TGCAGCGTAACGACAGACCCCTACAATGAGCAGTTCTTC. Protein sequence: CSVTTDPYNEQFF.

The rearrangement links TRBV4-2 to TRBJ1-6, with 8 bases that match TRBD1. Germline V CDR1 and CDR2: LGHNA, YNFKEQ. V lost 2 bases to trimming and J lost 9 bases; unmatched junction nucleotides: 9. This CDR3 region has 16 residues. The CDR3 protein is CASSQSPGQGVSPLHF. The CDR3 region has the DNA TGTGCCAGCAGCCAATCCCCAGGACAGGGTGTTTCACCCCTCCACTTT.

To note about this clone: One end of the junction fails to match germline, which may point to a read error. Other DNA sequences within the sample encode an identical CDR3. The CDR3 DNA reads as TGCGCCAGCAGCCGGGACAGGGGCGAACCGCAGTATTTC. It codes for CASSRDRGEPQYF. The V and J genes are TRBV4-3 and TRBJ2-7, with TRBD1 matching over 10 bases. The CDR3 loop spans 13 amino acids. Germline-derived CDR1 and CDR2 are LGHNA and YSLEER.

This chain links TRBV4-2 with TRBJ2-5; TRBD2 matches at 7 bases. V lost 4 bases to trimming and J lost 5 bases; unmatched junction nucleotides: 4. The CDR3 is 13 residues long. Looked up from germline, CDR1 is LGHNA and CDR2 is YNFKEQ. The CDR3 DNA reads as TGTGCCAGCAGCCCTACTAGCGCGGAGACCCAGTACTTC. It translates to CASSPTSAETQYF.

This chain uses TRBV5-1 with TRBJ2-7; 11 nucleotides match TRBD1. The V gene's germline CDR1 is SGHRS and CDR2 YFSETQ. CDR3 length: 15 amino acids. The V gene end was trimmed by 4 bases and the J gene end by 2 bases; junction bases not matched to a gene: 5. The CDR3 protein is CASSPRTGGTYEQYF. Here the CDR3 DNA reads TGCGCCAGCAGCCCTAGGACAGGGGGCACCTACGAGCAGTACTTC. The full variable domain, rest sourced from reference TRBV5-1 and TRBJ2-7, is KAGVTQTPRYLIKTRGQQVTLSCSPISGHRSVSWYQQTPGQGLQFLFEYFSETQRNKGNFPGRFSGRQFSNSRSEMNVSTLELGDSALYLCASSPRTGGTYEQYFGPGTRLTVT.

The V and J genes are TRBV6-2 or TRBV6-3 and TRBJ1-2, with TRBD1 matching 7 bases. The CDR3 is 15 residues long. The ends lost 4 bases at V and 5 bases at J; junction bases unmatched: 10. Germline loops: CDR1 MNHEY, CDR2 SVGEGT. DNA for the CDR3: TGTGCCAGCAGTTCGAGACAGGGAGACCCATATGGCTACACCTTC. Its translation is CASSSRQGDPYGYTF.